The text below deals with one T cell receptor (beta chain). This sample was taken from a study of blood T cell repertoires in COVID-19. As for the study in general: Researchers got acute and convalescent COVID-19 samples from the United States, Italy and Spain.

Original handling: Amplifying reference gene primers gave estimates of nucleated cell counts. Assay: immunoSEQ multiplex PCR; the TCRdb copy retains only in-frame clones and omits some. V and J calls and clone size are as listed in that table; D and trimming were resolved from the DNA. Here the sample spans approximately 300,000 clones, about 92% being singletons. The study assigned cohorts using participant-reported clinical history. Germline-derived CDR1 and CDR2 are MNHEY and SVGEGT. V lost 6 bases to trimming and J lost 1 base; unmatched junction nucleotides: 11. This CDR3 is 16 amino acids long. The rearrangement links TRBV6-2 or TRBV6-3 to TRBJ1-1, with 7 bases lining up with TRBD1. The source is a woman aged 25 to 45 who had recovered from COVID-19. What was sequenced was PBMCs or T cells enriched from blood (not recorded which). CDR3 sequence reads: CASRPATGAQNTEAFF. CDR3 bases: TGTGCCAGCAGACCTGCCACAGGGGCCCAGAACACTGAAGCTTTCTTT.